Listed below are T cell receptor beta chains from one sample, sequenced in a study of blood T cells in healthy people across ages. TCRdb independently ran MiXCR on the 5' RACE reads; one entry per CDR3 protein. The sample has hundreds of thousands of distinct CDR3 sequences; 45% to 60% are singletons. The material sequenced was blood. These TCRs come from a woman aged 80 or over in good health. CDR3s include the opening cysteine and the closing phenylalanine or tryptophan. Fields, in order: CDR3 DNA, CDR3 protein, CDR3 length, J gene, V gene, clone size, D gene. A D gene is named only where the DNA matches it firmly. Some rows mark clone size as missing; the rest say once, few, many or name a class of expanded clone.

cdr3_nt: TGTGCCAGCAGACGGGGCTCCTACAATGAGCAGTTCTTC
cdr3_aa: CASRRGSYNEQFF
cdr3_length: 13
j_call: TRBJ2-1
v_call: TRBV2
clone_size: many
d_call: -

cdr3_nt: TGCGCCAGCAACCAACTAGCCAGCCCCTACAATGAGCAGTTCTTC
cdr3_aa: CASNQLASPYNEQFF
cdr3_length: 15
j_call: TRBJ2-1
v_call: TRBV4-1
clone_size: many
d_call: -

cdr3_nt: TGTGCCTGGACGGCGGGACTAGTCCGCACAGATACGCAGTATTTT
cdr3_aa: CAWTAGLVRTDTQYF
cdr3_length: 15
j_call: TRBJ2-3
v_call: TRBV30
clone_size: -
d_call: TRBD2

cdr3_nt: TGCAGCGTTGAAGATCTTCCGCTAGGGGGTGAGCAGTTCTTC
cdr3_aa: CSVEDLPLGGEQFF
cdr3_length: 14
j_call: TRBJ2-1
v_call: TRBV29-1
clone_size: -
d_call: -

cdr3_nt: TGTGCCAGCAGCCGTCCGGCGGCAGGTCGCAATGAGCAGTTCTTC
cdr3_aa: CASSRPAAGRNEQFF
cdr3_length: 15
j_call: TRBJ2-1
v_call: TRBV7-2
clone_size: once
d_call: -

cdr3_nt: TGCGCCAGCAGCCTAGTAGCGGGGGTAGCCAAAAACATTCAGTACTTC
cdr3_aa: CASSLVAGVAKNIQYF
cdr3_length: 16
j_call: TRBJ2-4
v_call: TRBV4-3
clone_size: -
d_call: TRBD2

cdr3_nt: TGTGCTAGTGGTTTTCAGGGACTAGAACAGCCCCAGCATTTT
cdr3_aa: CASGFQGLEQPQHF
cdr3_length: 14
j_call: TRBJ1-5
v_call: TRBV12-5
clone_size: once
d_call: -

cdr3_nt: TGTGCCAGCAGTTTAGCGGGGAGCGGGAGCCGCACCGGGGAGCTGTTTTTT
cdr3_aa: CASSLAGSGSRTGELFF
cdr3_length: 17
j_call: TRBJ2-2
v_call: TRBV12-3/TRBV12-4
clone_size: -
d_call: TRBD2

cdr3_nt: TGTGCCAGCAGCTTAGGTCCTAGCTCCAATGAGCAGTTCTTC
cdr3_aa: CASSLGPSSNEQFF
cdr3_length: 14
j_call: TRBJ2-1
v_call: TRBV7-6
clone_size: few
d_call: -

cdr3_nt: TGCAGCGCTAGAGACCGGGTCGGGACATACGAGCAGTACTTC
cdr3_aa: CSARDRVGTYEQYF
cdr3_length: 14
j_call: TRBJ2-7
v_call: TRBV20-1
clone_size: many
d_call: -